This T cell receptor (beta chain) was captured by sequencing in a study of beta chain features in type 1 diabetes. At the level of the study: Cell yields, gender and age were comparable in patients and healthy donors. All samples yielded roughly 110 million examined sorted cells. Study-wide results and caveats: When VDJ junctions were examined, type 1 diabetes patients showed fewer insertions and more deletions.

The CDR3 spans 15 residues. Germline values: CDR1 SGHAT, CDR2 FQNNGV. Trimming took off 5 bases at V and 0 bases at J, with 12 bases between the two ends. Expressed TCRB transcripts were sequenced because the entire RNA isolate underwent reverse transcription. Average reads for naive, central memory and regulatory T cell samples were roughly 3.4 million. The method was immunoSEQ multiplex PCR; TCRdb's version includes in-frame clones alone and lacks a portion of them. Here the sample spans about 330,000 clones, around 10% being singletons. On this clone itself: What it recognizes is unknown.

Material: naive CD4+ T cells from blood. The source of this sequence is a woman aged 25 to 39 in good health. This chain joins TRBV11-2 and TRBJ2-3; tentatively, D is TRBD1 (5 bases). CDR3: CASSSRQFSTDTQYF. Here the CDR3 DNA reads TGTGCCAGCAGCAGCAGACAGTTTAGCACAGATACGCAGTATTTT.